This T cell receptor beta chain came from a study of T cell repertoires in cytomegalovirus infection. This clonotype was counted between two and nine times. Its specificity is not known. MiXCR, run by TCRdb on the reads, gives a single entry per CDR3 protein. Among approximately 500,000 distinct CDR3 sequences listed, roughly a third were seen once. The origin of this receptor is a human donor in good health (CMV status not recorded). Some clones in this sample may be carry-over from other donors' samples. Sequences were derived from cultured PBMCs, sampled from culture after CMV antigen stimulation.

In DNA, the CDR3 is TGTGCCAGCAGCTTGCAGGGGGCAAGGAACACTGAAGCTTTCTTT. Translated: CASSLQGARNTEAFF. This sequence joins TRBV5-4 and TRBJ1-1; 8 bases agree with TRBD1. J gave up 1 base and V 1 base, and 3 bases lay outside the gene matches. Germline V gene lookup returns CDR1 SGHNT and CDR2 YYREEE (reference sequence). The CDR3 spans 15 residues.